These 24 T cell receptor beta chains were sequenced from one sample in a study of blood T cell repertoires in COVID-19. Clones were sequenced by immunoSEQ multiplex PCR, and TCRdb holds only the in-frame ones, with some missing. Here the sample spans over 60,000 clones, over 80% being singletons. Sample: peripheral blood. Every receptor here comes from a human donor in a cohort sampled during active COVID-19.

V usage is TRBV2 and J usage is TRBJ1-2; TRBD1 agrees at 8 bases. Germline assignment: CDR1 SNHLY and CDR2 FYNNEI. CDR3 length: 13 amino acids. Unmatched junction bases numbered 3, after V lost 6 bases and J lost 3 bases. The CDR3 protein is CASSADRDYGYTF. The CDR3, as DNA: TGTGCCAGCAGCGCGGACAGGGACTATGGCTACACCTTC.

The chain joins TRBV18 to TRBJ2-7; weak D call: TRBD2 (6 bases). The CDR3 length is 14 residues. With 6 bases removed from V and 3 bases from J, the gap between germline ends came to 15 bases. Looked up from germline, CDR1 is KGHSH and CDR2 is LQKENI. This CDR3 is CASSLTFGGYEQYF. CDR3 coding DNA: TGTGCCAGCTCTCTCACATTCGGGGGCTACGAGCAGTACTTC.

The CDR3 DNA is TGTGCCAGTAGTATGCCGGGACGGGGGGCTAGAGGCAATCAGCCCCAGCATTTT. Its protein product is CASSMPGRGARGNQPQHF. This chain joins TRBV19 and TRBJ1-5; D may be TRBD1 (6 bases). There are 18 residues in the CDR3. CDR1 and CDR2 from the germline V gene are LNHDA and SQIVND (reference sequence). V shed 3 bases and J shed 2 bases, with 20 bases lying between them.

The chain is built from TRBV9 and TRBJ2-7; 11 bases map to TRBD1. The germline CDR1 and CDR2 sequences are SGDLS and YYNGEE. The CDR3 covers 14 residues. V dropped 4 bases and J dropped 4; count of bases not matched to a gene: 4. The CDR3 DNA sequence: TGTGCCAGCAGCAGAGGACAGGGGGCATACGAGCAGTACTTC. It specifies CASSRGQGAYEQYF.

The table lists this clone with a count of one. V usage is TRBV3-1 (or the pseudogene TRBV3-2) and J usage is TRBJ2-5; D might be TRBD2 (6 bases). Germline V CDR1 and CDR2: LGHDT, YNNKEL (reference sequence). The CDR3 has 16 amino acids. V gave up 8 bases and J gave up 0 bases, with 19 bases separating them. The CDR3 nucleotides are TGTGCCAGCCGAGGCCTAGCGTTTTCATACCAAGAGACCCAGTACTTC. It specifies CASRGLAFSYQETQYF.

The rearrangement joins TRBV7-9 to TRBJ2-7; D remains ambiguous. The CDR3 is made up of 10 amino acids. CDR1 and CDR2 (germline): SEHNR, FQNEAQ (reference sequence). Deletions cut 4 bases from V and 7 bases from J, with 5 bases between. The CDR3 sequence: CASSSVEQYF. DNA for the CDR3: TGTGCCAGCAGCTCAGTAGAGCAGTACTTC.

V and J are TRBV5-1 and TRBJ2-3, with 9 positions matching TRBD1. Germline CDR1 SGHRS, CDR2 YFSETQ. Trimming took 5 bases from V and 5 from J; bases not matched to a gene: 9. The CDR3 length is 15 residues. CDR3 in amino acids: CASRPDRGVIDTQYF. CDR3 coding DNA: TGCGCCAGCAGACCAGACAGGGGGGTCATAGATACGCAGTATTTT.

V is TRBV5-1 and J is TRBJ1-3, with 8 nucleotides matching TRBD1. Trimming cost V 5 bases and J 0 bases; bases outside gene matches: 7. The germline V gene encodes CDR1 SGHRS and CDR2 YFSETQ. CDR3 size: 16 residues. The CDR3 protein is CASSSGTGYSGNTIYF. The CDR3, as DNA: TGCGCCAGCAGTTCCGGGACAGGCTACTCTGGAAACACCATATATTTT. Drawing the rest from reference TRBV5-1 and TRBJ1-3, the complete variable domain is KAGVTQTPRYLIKTRGQQVTLSCSPISGHRSVSWYQQTPGQGLQFLFEYFSETQRNKGNFPGRFSGRQFSNSRSEMNVSTLELGDSALYLCASSSGTGYSGNTIYFGEGSWLTVV.

This chain uses TRBV27 with TRBJ2-7; 7 bases align to TRBD2. Looked up from germline, CDR1 is MNHEY and CDR2 is SMNVEV (reference sequence). The ends lost 5 bases at V and 2 bases at J; junction bases unmatched: 9. The CDR3 runs 15 residues. CDR3 in DNA: TGTGCCAGCAGTCAACAAGCGGGGACCGCCTACGAGCAGTACTTC. This encodes CASSQQAGTAYEQYF.

The chain uses TRBV2 and TRBJ2-7, with 8 nucleotides matching TRBD2. The ends lost 6 bases at V and 4 bases at J; junction bases unmatched: 8. The CDR3 runs 14 residues. Germline CDR1 and CDR2: SNHLY and FYNNEI. CDR3 amino acids: CASRAAGGGYEQYF. CDR3 nucleotide sequence: TGTGCCAGCAGGGCTGCGGGGGGAGGGTACGAGCAGTACTTC.

The CDR3 region is CASSLQGNNSPLHF. The CDR3 nucleotides read TGTGCCAGCAGCCTACAGGGAAATAATTCACCCCTCCACTTT. V and J are TRBV28 and TRBJ1-6; TRBD1 might be the D (6 bases). Germline assignment: CDR1 MDHEN and CDR2 SYDVKM. This CDR3 is built from 14 residues. Trimming took off 6 bases at V and 5 bases at J, with 11 bases between the two ends.

V usage is TRBV5-1 and J usage is TRBJ2-2; the D gene is possibly TRBD1 (6 bases). The CDR3 is 14 residues long. Looked up from germline, CDR1 is SGHRS and CDR2 is YFSETQ. V lost 4 bases and J 3 bases, leaving 10 bases between the germline ends. The CDR3 nucleotides read TGCGCCAGCAGCACGGGACAAGACACCGGGGAGCTGTTTTTT. As protein: CASSTGQDTGELFF. Looking up the rest from reference TRBV5-1 and TRBJ2-2 gives the full variable domain: KAGVTQTPRYLIKTRGQQVTLSCSPISGHRSVSWYQQTPGQGLQFLFEYFSETQRNKGNFPGRFSGRQFSNSRSEMNVSTLELGDSALYLCASSTGQDTGELFFGEGSRLTVL.

The V gene is TRBV18, the J gene TRBJ2-7, with D possibly TRBD2 on 5 matching bases. CDR3 length: 12 amino acids. Germline V gene lookup returns CDR1 KGHSH and CDR2 LQKENI. The ends were cut back, 6 bases at V and 3 bases at J, with 9 bases in the middle. The CDR3 DNA reads TGTGCCAGCTCCCCGGGGAGCTACGAGCAGTACTTC. It specifies CASSPGSYEQYF.

The genes are TRBV9 and TRBJ2-5; the D gene is possibly TRBD2 (6 bases). Trimming took off 3 bases at V and 4 bases at J, with 19 bases between the two ends. This CDR3 is 16 amino acids long. Germline assignment: CDR1 SGDLS and CDR2 YYNGEE. CDR3 region: CASSADGTPGGETQYF. CDR3 sequence (DNA): TGTGCCAGCAGCGCGGACGGGACTCCCGGAGGAGAGACCCAGTACTTC.

The chain links TRBV2 to TRBJ2-7, with no clear D. This CDR3 spans 11 amino acids. The germline gives CDR1 SNHLY, CDR2 FYNNEI. Trimming pared 4 bases from V and 3 bases from J, leaving 4 bases between. The CDR3 loop reads CASSALYEQYF. The CDR3 DNA reads TGTGCCAGCAGTGCACTCTACGAGCAGTACTTC.

This chain connects TRBV12-3 or TRBV12-4 to TRBJ1-1; 7 bases align to TRBD1. V trimming: 3 bases; J trimming: 6 bases; junction bases outside the gene matches: 4. The CDR3 is made up of 13 amino acids. The CDR3 coding sequence is TGTGCCAGCAGTTTGAACAGGGGACCTGAAGCTTTCTTT. Its protein product is CASSLNRGPEAFF.

The chain uses TRBV12-3 or TRBV12-4 and TRBJ1-1; tentatively, D is TRBD1 (5 bases). This CDR3 comprises 13 residues. The V end was cut by 8 bases, the J end by 3 bases, with 13 bases between. CDR3 in amino acids: CASCRRGDTEAFF. Written as DNA, the CDR3 is TGTGCCAGCTGCCGACGGGGGGACACTGAAGCTTTCTTT.

In this sample, this clone turned up a few times. The chain links TRBV6-5 to TRBJ2-7; the D gene is possibly TRBD2 (5 bases). V lost 6 bases to trimming and J lost 4 bases, with 13 bases between them. CDR3 length equals 13 residues. Germline V lookup: CDR1 MNHEY, CDR2 SVGAGI. The CDR3 DNA reads TGTGCCAGCAGACCACTAGACCGATACGAGCAGTACTTC. Protein product: CASRPLDRYEQYF.

V gene TRBV20-1 combines with J gene TRBJ2-2; 8 bases fit TRBD1. Germline values: CDR1 DFQATT, CDR2 SNEGSKA (reference sequence). The CDR3 consists of 13 residues. V shed 3 bases and J 7 bases; nucleotides not matched to a gene: 4. Written as DNA, the CDR3 is TGCAGTGCTAGTCAGGGGGCGGTCGGGGAGCTGTTTTTT. As protein: CSASQGAVGELFF.

The chain links TRBV7-9 to TRBJ1-2; D might be TRBD1 (6 bases). Looked up from germline, CDR1 is SEHNR and CDR2 is FQNEAQ (reference sequence). CDR3 length equals 14 residues. V shed 4 bases and J shed 5 bases, with 14 bases lying between them. The CDR3 loop reads CASSSIQGGYGYTF. Written as DNA, the CDR3 is TGTGCCAGCAGCTCAATACAGGGCGGGTATGGCTACACCTTC.

V and J are TRBV7-8 and TRBJ2-3, with 7 bases lining up with TRBD2. Germline CDR1 SGHVS, CDR2 FQNEAQ. Trimming removed 6 bases from V and 1 base from J; junction bases left unmatched: 4. The CDR3 is 14 residues long. CDR3 amino acids: CASRPGRGTDTQYF. The DNA for the CDR3 is TGTGCCAGCAGACCAGGGAGGGGCACAGATACGCAGTATTTT.

The chain couples TRBV7-6 to TRBJ2-7; D may be TRBD1 (6 bases). V was clipped by 6 bases and J by 1 base, with 16 bases between them. This CDR3 is 15 amino acids long. From germline, CDR1 is SGHVS and CDR2 FNYEAQ. CDR3 sequence reads: CASRQGPGKSYEQYF. The CDR3 region has the DNA TGTGCCAGCAGACAGGGCCCGGGAAAGTCCTACGAGCAGTACTTC.

This clone was counted once. CDR3 sequence reads: CSGRHRLQETQYF. The CDR3, as DNA: TGCAGCGGGCGGCACAGGTTACAAGAGACCCAGTACTTC. The V call is TRBV29-1, the J call TRBJ2-5, with D perhaps TRBD1 (5 bases). The CDR3 is 13 residues long. In germline, CDR1 is SQVTM, CDR2 ANQGSEA. Trimming pared 7 bases from V and 2 bases from J, leaving 14 bases between.

The chain has TRBV7-6 and TRBJ2-2, with D possibly matching TRBD2 (5 bases). Trimming removed 5 bases from V and 5 bases from J, with 15 bases in between. The CDR3 has 15 amino acids. Germline CDR1 reads SGHVS; CDR2 reads FNYEAQ. CDR3 bases: TGTGCCAGCAGCCCGAGGGTGGGGTGGACCGGGGAGCTGTTTTTT. Translating gives CASSPRVGWTGELFF.